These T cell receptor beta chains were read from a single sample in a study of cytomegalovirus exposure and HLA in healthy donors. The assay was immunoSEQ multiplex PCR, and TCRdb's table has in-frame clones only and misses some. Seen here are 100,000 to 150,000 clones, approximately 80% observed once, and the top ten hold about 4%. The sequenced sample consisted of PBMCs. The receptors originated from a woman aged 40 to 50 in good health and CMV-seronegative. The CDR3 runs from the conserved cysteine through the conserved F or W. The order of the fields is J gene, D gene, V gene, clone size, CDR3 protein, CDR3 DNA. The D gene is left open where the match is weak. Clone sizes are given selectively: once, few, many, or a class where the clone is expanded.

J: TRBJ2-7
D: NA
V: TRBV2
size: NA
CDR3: CASREQGISHEQYF
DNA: TGTGCCAGCAGGGAGCAGGGGATATCCCACGAGCAGTACTTC

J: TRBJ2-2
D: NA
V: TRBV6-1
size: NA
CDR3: CASSLTGMNTGELFF
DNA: TGTGCCAGCAGCCTAACAGGCATGAACACCGGGGAGCTGTTTTTT

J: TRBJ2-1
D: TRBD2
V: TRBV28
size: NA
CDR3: CASSTVVSSGTSYNEQFF
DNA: TGTGCCAGCAGTACCGTCGTGTCTAGCGGGACCTCCTACAATGAGCAGTTCTTC

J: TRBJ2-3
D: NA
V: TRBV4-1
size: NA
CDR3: CASSQGQGHYTDTQYF
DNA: TGCGCCAGCAGCCAAGGCCAGGGGCACTACACAGATACGCAGTATTTT

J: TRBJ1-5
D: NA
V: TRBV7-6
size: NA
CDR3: CASSSRGTAQPQHF
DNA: TGTGCCAGCAGCAGTAGGGGTACCGCTCAGCCCCAGCATTTT

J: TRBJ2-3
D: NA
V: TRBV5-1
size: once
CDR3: CASRDITTDTQYF
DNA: TGCGCCAGCAGGGACATAACCACAGATACGCAGTATTTT

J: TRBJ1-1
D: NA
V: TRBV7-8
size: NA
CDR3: CASSLERTEAFF
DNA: TGTGCCAGCAGCTTAGAGAGGACTGAAGCTTTCTTT

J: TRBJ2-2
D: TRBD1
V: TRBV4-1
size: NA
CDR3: CASSTRTGVTGELFF
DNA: TGCGCCAGCAGCACCCGGACAGGGGTTACCGGGGAGCTGTTTTTT

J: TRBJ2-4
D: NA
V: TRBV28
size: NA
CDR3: CASGPGVGKNIQYF
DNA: TGTGCCAGTGGGCCGGGGGTAGGCAAAAACATTCAGTACTTC

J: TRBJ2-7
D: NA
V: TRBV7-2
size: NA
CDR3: CASSLIASSHEQYF
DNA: TGTGCCAGCAGCTTAATTGCCTCTAGCCACGAGCAGTACTTC

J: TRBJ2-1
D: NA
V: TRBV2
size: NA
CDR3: CASSEGGNEQFF
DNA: TGTGCCAGCAGTGAAGGCGGGAATGAGCAGTTCTTC

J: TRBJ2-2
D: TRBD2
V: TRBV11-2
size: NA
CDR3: CASSAGLAGTGELFF
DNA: TGTGCCAGCAGCGCGGGACTAGCGGGCACCGGGGAGCTGTTTTTT

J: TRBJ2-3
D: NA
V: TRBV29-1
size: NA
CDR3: CSARGLADTQYF
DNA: TGCAGCGCCCGGGGTTTGGCAGATACGCAGTATTTT

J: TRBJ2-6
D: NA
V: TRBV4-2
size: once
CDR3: CASSQARGANVLTF
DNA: TGTGCCAGCAGCCAGGCTAGGGGGGCCAACGTCCTGACTTTC

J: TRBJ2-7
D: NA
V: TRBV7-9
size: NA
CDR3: CASSLGVAEQYF
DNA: TGTGCCAGCAGCTTAGGGGTAGCCGAGCAGTACTTC

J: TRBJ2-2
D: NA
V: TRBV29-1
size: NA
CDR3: CSVAGVTALGGELFF
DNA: TGCAGCGTTGCGGGAGTGACAGCCCTGGGCGGGGAGCTGTTTTTT

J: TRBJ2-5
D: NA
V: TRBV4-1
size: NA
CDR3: CASSQGQSGETQYF
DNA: TGCGCCAGCAGCCAAGGACAGTCCGGGGAGACCCAGTACTTC

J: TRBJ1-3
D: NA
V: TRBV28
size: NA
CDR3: CASSFLNPGWGNTIYF
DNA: TGTGCCAGCAGTTTCCTCAACCCCGGTTGGGGAAACACCATATATTTT

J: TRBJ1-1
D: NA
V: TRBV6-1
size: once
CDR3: CASTPRRSTEAFF
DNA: TGTGCCAGCACCCCGCGGCGGTCCACTGAAGCTTTCTTT

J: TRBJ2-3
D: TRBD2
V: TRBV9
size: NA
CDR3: CASSVGAGASTDTQYF
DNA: TGTGCCAGCAGCGTAGGAGCGGGGGCCAGCACAGATACGCAGTATTTT

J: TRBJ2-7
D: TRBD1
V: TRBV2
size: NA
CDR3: CASSGGQGSYEQYF
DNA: TGTGCCAGCAGTGGAGGACAGGGGAGCTACGAGCAGTACTTC

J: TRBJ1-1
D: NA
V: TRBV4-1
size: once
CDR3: CASSLRGGPGAEAFF
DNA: TGCGCCAGCAGCCTACGCGGCGGGCCGGGGGCTGAAGCTTTCTTT

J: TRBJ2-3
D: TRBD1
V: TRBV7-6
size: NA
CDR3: CASSSTGGRDTQYF
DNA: TGTGCCAGCAGCTCGACAGGGGGAAGGGATACGCAGTATTTT

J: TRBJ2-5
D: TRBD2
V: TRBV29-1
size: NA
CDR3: CSVRTSGSETQYF
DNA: TGCAGCGTTAGGACTAGCGGGAGTGAGACCCAGTACTTC

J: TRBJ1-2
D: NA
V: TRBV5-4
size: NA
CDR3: CASSPRQDRGYGYTF
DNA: TGTGCCAGCAGCCCGAGACAGGATCGGGGCTATGGCTACACCTTC

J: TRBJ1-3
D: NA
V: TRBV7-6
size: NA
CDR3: CASSSTPQASGNTIYF
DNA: TGTGCCAGCAGCTCAACCCCTCAGGCGTCTGGAAACACCATATATTTT

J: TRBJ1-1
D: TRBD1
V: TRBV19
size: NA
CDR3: CASTLGQLNTEAFF
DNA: TGTGCCAGTACCCTGGGACAGCTGAACACTGAAGCTTTCTTT

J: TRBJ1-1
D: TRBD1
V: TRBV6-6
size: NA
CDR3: CASSRGQGAFF
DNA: TGTGCCAGCAGTAGGGGACAGGGAGCTTTCTTT

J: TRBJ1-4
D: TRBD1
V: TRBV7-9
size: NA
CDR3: CASSFPGDRSTNEKLFF
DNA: TGTGCCAGCAGCTTCCCTGGGGACAGATCAACTAATGAAAAACTGTTTTTT

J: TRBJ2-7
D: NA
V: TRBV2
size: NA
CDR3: CASSILFAGEQYF
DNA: TGTGCCAGCAGCATACTTTTTGCGGGCGAGCAGTACTTC

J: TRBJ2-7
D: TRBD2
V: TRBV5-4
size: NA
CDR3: CASSPSGGAYEQYF
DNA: TGTGCCAGCAGCCCGTCCGGGGGGGCCTACGAGCAGTACTTC

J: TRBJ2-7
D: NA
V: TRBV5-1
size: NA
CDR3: CASSLDGTGSYEQYF
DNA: TGCGCCAGCAGCTTGGATGGGACTGGCTCCTACGAGCAGTACTTC

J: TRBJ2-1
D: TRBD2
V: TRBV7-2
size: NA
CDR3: CASSLSSGGSYNEQFF
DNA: TGTGCCAGCAGCCTATCTAGCGGGGGCTCCTACAATGAGCAGTTCTTC

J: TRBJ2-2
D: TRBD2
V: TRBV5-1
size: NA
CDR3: CASSPLASVTGELFF
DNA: TGCGCCAGCAGCCCACTAGCGTCGGTCACCGGGGAGCTGTTTTTT

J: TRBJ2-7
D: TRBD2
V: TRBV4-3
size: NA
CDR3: CASSYGLAGPYEQYF
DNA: TGCGCCAGCAGTTATGGACTAGCGGGGCCCTACGAGCAGTACTTC

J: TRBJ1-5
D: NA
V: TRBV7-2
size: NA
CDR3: CASSFNNQPQHF
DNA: TGTGCCAGCAGCTTCAACAATCAGCCCCAGCATTTT

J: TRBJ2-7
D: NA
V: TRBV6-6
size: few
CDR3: CASRGEGTGLYEQYF
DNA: TGTGCCAGCAGGGGGGAGGGGACAGGACTCTACGAGCAGTACTTC

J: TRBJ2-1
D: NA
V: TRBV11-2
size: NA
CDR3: CASSLDLRTGLIHEQFF
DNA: TGTGCCAGCAGCTTAGATCTTAGAACAGGGCTAATACATGAGCAGTTCTTC

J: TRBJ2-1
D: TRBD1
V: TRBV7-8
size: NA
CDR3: CASSPRTGVHEQFF
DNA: TGTGCCAGCAGCCCACGGACAGGGGTCCATGAGCAGTTCTTC

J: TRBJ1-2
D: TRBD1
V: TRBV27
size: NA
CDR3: CASSSGQGNGYTF
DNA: TGTGCCAGCAGCTCGGGACAGGGAAATGGCTACACCTTC

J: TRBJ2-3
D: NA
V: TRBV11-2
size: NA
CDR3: CASSLRRDGRTDTQYF
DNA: TGTGCCAGCAGCCTCCGGAGGGACGGAAGAACAGATACGCAGTATTTT

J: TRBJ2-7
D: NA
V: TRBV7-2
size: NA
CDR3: CASSPDRTAYEQYF
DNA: TGTGCCAGCAGCCCCGACAGGACCGCCTACGAGCAGTACTTC

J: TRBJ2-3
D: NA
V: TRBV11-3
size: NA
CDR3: CASSQTSTDTQYF
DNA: TGTGCCAGCAGCCAGACTAGCACAGATACGCAGTATTTT

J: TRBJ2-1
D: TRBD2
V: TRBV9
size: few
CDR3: CASSSDRDYSYNEQFF
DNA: TGTGCCAGCAGCTCAGACCGGGACTATTCCTACAATGAGCAGTTCTTC

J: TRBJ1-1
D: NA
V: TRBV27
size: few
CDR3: CASSFQGTNTEAFF
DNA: TGTGCCAGCAGTTTTCAGGGGACGAACACTGAAGCTTTCTTT

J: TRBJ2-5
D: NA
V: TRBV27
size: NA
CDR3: CASSDLEGDETQYF
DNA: TGTGCCAGCAGTGACCTAGAGGGGGATGAGACCCAGTACTTC

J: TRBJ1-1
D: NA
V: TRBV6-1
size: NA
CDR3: CASSRTQNTEAFF
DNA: TGTGCCAGCAGTCGGACACAAAACACTGAAGCTTTCTTT

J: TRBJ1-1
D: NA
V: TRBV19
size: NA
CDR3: CASSFLQGSAFF
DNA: TGTGCCAGTAGTTTTCTGCAGGGCTCAGCTTTCTTT